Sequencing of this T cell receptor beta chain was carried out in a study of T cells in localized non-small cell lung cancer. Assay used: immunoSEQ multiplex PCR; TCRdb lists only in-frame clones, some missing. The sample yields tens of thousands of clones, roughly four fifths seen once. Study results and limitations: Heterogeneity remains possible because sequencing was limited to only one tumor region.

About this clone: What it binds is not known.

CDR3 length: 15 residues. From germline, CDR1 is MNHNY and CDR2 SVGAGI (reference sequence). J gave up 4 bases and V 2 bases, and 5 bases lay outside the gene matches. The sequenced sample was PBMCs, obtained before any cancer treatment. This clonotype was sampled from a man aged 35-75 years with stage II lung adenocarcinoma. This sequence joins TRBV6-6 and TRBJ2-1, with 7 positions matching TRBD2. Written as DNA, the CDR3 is TGTGCCAGCAGTTACGGGTCTAGCGGATACAATGAGCAGTTCTTC. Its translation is CASSYGSSGYNEQFF.